The 27 T cell receptor beta chains below all came from one sample that was sequenced in a study of identifying expanded T cells in peripheral blood. Here immunoSEQ multiplex PCR was the method, and the copy in TCRdb shows in-frame clones only, minus some. The sample yields around 120,000 clones, approximately 86% seen once. Source material: blood. The receptors were sampled from a person aged 18 to 75 in good health.

V usage is TRBV7-9 and J usage is TRBJ2-7; 9 bases match TRBD1. With V trimmed by 1 base and J by 6 bases, 1 base remained unmatched. There are 13 residues in the CDR3. The germline V gene encodes CDR1 SEHNR and CDR2 FQNEAQ (reference sequence). The CDR3 coding sequence is TGTGCCAGCAGCTTAGGACAGGGGGGCGAGCAGTACTTC. It translates to CASSLGQGGEQYF.

The V call is TRBV10-3, the J call TRBJ2-1; 14 bases are shared with TRBD2. The V gene end was trimmed by 7 bases and the J gene end by 6 bases; junction bases not matched to a gene: 2. CDR1 and CDR2 from the germline V gene are ENHRY and SYGVKD. CDR3 size: 14 residues. CDR3 in amino acids: CAITGLAGGNEQFF. CDR3 DNA sequence: TGTGCCATCACCGGACTAGCGGGAGGCAATGAGCAGTTCTTC.

DNA for the CDR3: TGTGCCAGCAGCCAAGAGGTTCACACAGATACGCAGTATTTT. This encodes CASSQEVHTDTQYF. The chain is built from TRBV4-2 and TRBJ2-3; D gene unclear. Looked up from germline, CDR1 is LGHNA and CDR2 is YNFKEQ. There are 14 residues in the CDR3. Deletions cut 0 bases from V and 2 bases from J, with 6 bases between.

The chain combines TRBV7-9 with TRBJ2-6, with 10 positions matching TRBD1. CDR1 is SEHNR and CDR2 is FQNEAQ in the germline V gene (reference sequence). V lost 3 bases and J lost 4; bases outside the gene matches: 12. The CDR3 consists of 19 residues. CDR3 sequence (DNA): TGTGCCAGCAGCTTTACGATGGGACAGGGGAAAAAGGGGGCCAACGTCCTGACTTTC. It translates to CASSFTMGQGKKGANVLTF.

The gene calls are TRBV28 and TRBJ1-6; weak D call: TRBD1 (5 bases). Deletions cut 2 bases from V and 7 bases from J, with 9 bases between. This CDR3 has 14 residues. Germline V gives CDR1 MDHEN, CDR2 SYDVKM. In DNA form, the CDR3 reads TGTGCCAGCAGTTTAGGGACGAGGAATTCACCCCTCCACTTT. Its protein product is CASSLGTRNSPLHF.

V usage is TRBV19 and J usage is TRBJ1-5; D unclear. Trimming pared 4 bases from V and 9 bases from J, leaving 13 bases between. Germline CDR1 reads LNHDA; CDR2 reads SQIVND (reference sequence). The length of the CDR3 is 13 residues. CDR3 DNA: TGTGCCAGTAGTACAACCCAGGACCGGCCCCAGCATTTT. Translation gives CASSTTQDRPQHF.

J is TRBJ2-6 and V is TRBV27, with 8 positions matching TRBD2. The CDR3 has 15 amino acids. Trimming took 9 bases from V and 0 from J; bases not matched to a gene: 4. From germline, CDR1 is MNHEY and CDR2 SMNVEV (reference sequence). The CDR3 sequence is CASRGTSSGANVLTF. DNA for the CDR3: TGTGCCAGTAGAGGGACTAGCTCTGGGGCCAACGTCCTGACTTTC. Combining the CDR3 with reference TRBV27 and TRBJ2-6 gives the whole variable domain EAQVTQNPRYLITVTGKKLTVTCSQNMNHEYMSWYRQDPGLGLRQIYYSMNVEVTDKGDVPEGYKVSRKEKRNFPLILESPSPNQTSLYFCASRGTSSGANVLTFGAGSRLTVL.

The chain recombines TRBV27 with TRBJ2-7, with 9 bases matching TRBD1. CDR1 and CDR2 (germline): MNHEY, SMNVEV (reference sequence). With 5 bases clipped from V and 7 bases from J, the junction kept 12 bases outside the gene matches. The CDR3 is 15 amino acids. The CDR3 here is CASSPPSGTGREQYF. CDR3 nucleotides: TGTGCCAGCAGTCCCCCTTCCGGGACAGGGCGAGAGCAGTACTTC.

The chain combines TRBV19 with TRBJ2-3, with D unclear. Germline V gene lookup returns CDR1 LNHDA and CDR2 SQIVND (reference sequence). The CDR3 length is 17 residues. The V end was cut by 4 bases, the J end by 1 base, with 18 bases between. CDR3 nucleotide sequence: TGTGCCAGTAGTACACCCTTGGTTAGACCTGGCACAGATACGCAGTATTTT. Its translation is CASSTPLVRPGTDTQYF.

The chain couples TRBV15 to TRBJ2-5; 11 bases fit TRBD2. This CDR3 comprises 18 residues. Trimming removed 1 base from V and 0 bases from J; junction bases left unmatched: 7. Germline CDR1 is LNHNV and CDR2 is YYDKDF (reference sequence). The DNA of the CDR3 is TGTGCCACCAGCAGAGTTCGACTAGCGGGGTCCTACCAAGAGACCCAGTACTTC. It specifies CATSRVRLAGSYQETQYF.

This clone was observed once. The genes are TRBV4-3 and TRBJ1-3; D remains ambiguous. Germline CDR1 reads LGHNA; CDR2 reads YSLEER. V shed 2 bases and J shed 0 bases, with 11 bases lying between them. The CDR3 loop spans 16 amino acids. CDR3 sequence: CASSQMSTSSGNTIYF. CDR3 DNA sequence: TGCGCCAGCAGCCAAATGAGTACGAGCTCTGGAAACACCATATATTTT.

The CDR3 DNA follows: TGCGCCAGCAGCCCGGATTATGGACGGCGGACTAGCTATGAGCAGTTCTTC. Translation: CASSPDYGRRTSYEQFF. J is TRBJ2-1 and V is TRBV5-1; TRBD2 agrees at 8 bases. Germline assignment: CDR1 SGHRS and CDR2 YFSETQ. J was trimmed by 8 bases and V by 4 bases; bases with no gene match: 17. The CDR3 consists of 17 residues.

This sequence joins TRBV19 and TRBJ2-7, with 10 bases matching TRBD2. CDR1 LNHDA and CDR2 SQIVND come from the germline V gene (reference sequence). Germline trimming cut 3 bases from V and 3 bases from J; bases unmatched to any gene: 5. The CDR3 loop spans 15 amino acids. The chain's CDR3 is CASSILLAGVYEQYF. CDR3 DNA sequence: TGTGCCAGTAGTATTCTCCTAGCGGGAGTCTACGAGCAGTACTTC. Full variable domain (outside the CDR3, taken from reference TRBV19 and TRBJ2-7): DGGITQSPKYLFRKEGQNVTLSCEQNLNHDAMYWYRQDPGQGLRLIYYSQIVNDFQKGDIAEGYSVSREKKESFPLTVTSAQKNPTAFYLCASSILLAGVYEQYFGPGTRLTVT.

This chain joins TRBV2 and TRBJ1-5; TRBD1 agrees at 7 bases. There are 14 residues in the CDR3. Germline CDR1 is SNHLY and CDR2 is FYNNEI. The junction had 8 bases not matched to a gene; V was cut back by 8 bases and J by 4 bases. In nucleotides, the CDR3 is TGTGCCAGCTTCGGGGGACAGAATAATCAGCCCCAGCATTTT. This translates into CASFGGQNNQPQHF.

The gene calls are TRBV7-2 and TRBJ2-1; D possibly corresponds to TRBD2 (6 bases). Germline values: CDR1 SGHTA, CDR2 FQGNSA. The V gene lost 7 bases and the J gene lost 0 bases, with 10 bases spanning the gap. The CDR3 loop spans 14 amino acids. The CDR3 DNA reads TGTGCCAGCACAGGGACTGTCTCCTACAATGAGCAGTTCTTC. It translates to CASTGTVSYNEQFF.

This chain connects TRBV5-1 to TRBJ1-1, with 7 bases aligning to TRBD1. With 0 bases clipped from V and 9 bases from J, the junction kept 5 bases outside the gene matches. CDR3 length: 13 amino acids. Germline assignment: CDR1 SGHRS and CDR2 YFSETQ. CDR3 sequence reads: CASSLGQGEKAFF. CDR3 coding DNA: TGCGCCAGCAGCTTGGGACAGGGTGAGAAAGCTTTCTTT.

This chain's CDR3 is CASTLGGVTDAEAFF. In DNA form, the CDR3 reads TGTGCCAGCACTTTGGGGGGGGTGACGGACGCTGAAGCTTTCTTT. This chain connects TRBV6-6 to TRBJ1-1; weak D call: TRBD1 (5 bases). Deletions cut 7 bases from V and 6 bases from J, with 21 bases between. Germline CDR1 MNHNY, CDR2 SVGAGI (reference sequence). The CDR3 is 15 amino acids.

The chain recombines TRBV5-8 with TRBJ1-2, with 7 bases lining up with TRBD1. V was clipped by 1 base and J by 1 base; unmatched bases: 1. The CDR3 covers 14 residues. The germline V gene has CDR1 SGHTS and CDR2 YDEGEE. CDR3 sequence reads: CASSLNRGNYGYTF. In DNA form, the CDR3 reads TGTGCCAGCAGCTTGAACAGGGGTAACTATGGCTACACCTTC.

This chain connects TRBV7-9 to TRBJ2-1, with D tentatively TRBD2 (5 bases). V dropped 3 bases and J dropped 9 bases, with 15 bases sitting between them. Germline assignment: CDR1 SEHNR and CDR2 FQNEAQ (reference sequence). This CDR3 has 14 residues. CDR3: CASSLERLWGEQFF. CDR3 coding DNA: TGTGCCAGCAGCTTGGAGCGGTTATGGGGTGAGCAGTTCTTC.

The chain has TRBV7-2 and TRBJ1-5; D is unclear. V gave up 1 base and J gave up 6 bases, with 4 bases separating them. Germline V gives CDR1 SGHTA, CDR2 FQGNSA. The CDR3 totals 12 residues. The CDR3 DNA reads as TGTGCCAGCAGCTTAGACGCTCAGCCCCAGCATTTT. This gives the protein CASSLDAQPQHF.

This chain links TRBV11-2 with TRBJ2-3; no definite D call. The CDR3 covers 14 residues. Germline V gives CDR1 SGHAT, CDR2 FQNNGV. The V gene lost 0 bases and the J gene lost 5 bases, with 9 bases spanning the gap. The CDR3 coding sequence is TGTGCCAGCAGCTTAGATCCGGAGAGAGATACGCAGTATTTT. Residues: CASSLDPERDTQYF.

The chain carries TRBV6-6 and TRBJ2-5; 10 bases align to TRBD1. Germline loops: CDR1 MNHNY, CDR2 SVGAGI (reference sequence). The junction had 8 bases not matched to a gene; V was cut back by 8 bases and J by 5 bases. The CDR3 extends over 14 amino acids. Here the CDR3 reads CASGRQGAMETQYF. The DNA of the CDR3 is TGTGCCAGCGGGAGACAGGGGGCCATGGAGACCCAGTACTTC.

This clone appeared once. The chain carries TRBV28 and TRBJ1-5; TRBD1 agrees at 11 bases. Germline V CDR1 and CDR2: MDHEN, SYDVKM. The trim removed 2 bases at V and 5 bases at J, leaving 2 bases unmatched. This CDR3 is built from 15 residues. The CDR3 here is CASSLGGQGDQPQHF. The CDR3, as DNA: TGTGCCAGCAGTTTAGGGGGACAGGGGGATCAGCCCCAGCATTTT. Full variable domain (outside the CDR3, taken from reference TRBV28 and TRBJ1-5): DVKVTQSSRYLVKRTGEKVFLECVQDMDHENMFWYRQDPGLGLRLIYFSYDVKMKEKGDIPEGYSVSREKKERFSLILESASTNQTSMYLCASSLGGQGDQPQHFGDGTRLSIL.

This clone turned up a few times. The DNA of the CDR3 is TGCAGCGGAACTAGCGGGGGGGCCGACGAGCAGTACTTC. Protein: CSGTSGGADEQYF. This chain uses TRBV29-1 with TRBJ2-7; 13 bases line up with TRBD2. After removal of 7 bases from V and 5 bases from J, the junction contained 5 bases not matched to a gene. CDR1 SQVTM and CDR2 ANQGSEA come from the germline V gene. This CDR3 has 13 residues.

CDR3 nucleotides: TGTGCCAGTAGTATCCGGGACCCCACAGATACGCAGTATTTT. It encodes CASSIRDPTDTQYF. The V and J genes are TRBV19 and TRBJ2-3; D might be TRBD1 or TRBD2, each matching 5 bases. Germline V gene lookup returns CDR1 LNHDA and CDR2 SQIVND (reference sequence). Trimming removed 3 bases from V and 2 bases from J, with 9 bases in between. The CDR3 runs 14 residues. Variable domain in full (rest from reference TRBV19 and TRBJ2-3): DGGITQSPKYLFRKEGQNVTLSCEQNLNHDAMYWYRQDPGQGLRLIYYSQIVNDFQKGDIAEGYSVSREKKESFPLTVTSAQKNPTAFYLCASSIRDPTDTQYFGPGTRLTVL.

The J gene is TRBJ2-5, the V gene TRBV9; TRBD2 aligns across 7 bases. The CDR3 sequence is 16 residues long. V trimming: 4 bases; J trimming: 4 bases; junction bases outside the gene matches: 13. CDR1 and CDR2 (germline): SGDLS, YYNGEE. CDR3 nucleotides: TGTGCCAGCAGCCCTATCGCGGCAGGGAGGGGAGAGACCCAGTACTTC. Translation gives CASSPIAAGRGETQYF. The full variable domain, rest sourced from reference TRBV9 and TRBJ2-5, is DSGVTQTPKHLITATGQRVTLRCSPRSGDLSVYWYQQSLDQGLQFLIQYYNGEERAKGNILERFSAQQFPDLHSELNLSSLELGDSALYFCASSPIAAGRGETQYFGPGTRLLVL.

The sample holds one count of this clone. The chain employs TRBV4-2 and TRBJ2-3, with D perhaps TRBD2 (5 bases). Trimming removed 3 bases from V and 3 bases from J, with 16 bases in between. The germline CDR1 and CDR2 sequences are LGHNA and YNFKEQ. This CDR3 is 16 amino acids long. Written as DNA, the CDR3 is TGTGCCAGCAGCCAGGGATTCGCGGGCCAGACAGATACGCAGTATTTT. It codes for CASSQGFAGQTDTQYF.